These T cell receptor beta chains were read from a single sample in a study of Ad26.COV2.S vaccination and SARS-CoV-2 variants. TCRdb's copy holds only in-frame clones and misses some; the assay was immunoSEQ multiplex PCR. The sample has about 330,000 clones; about nine tenths are singletons. Sample: peripheral blood, taken in a trial of Ad26.COV2.S vaccine versus placebo. The receptors shown here come from a person aged 18-65 years who received the Ad26.COV2.S COVID-19 vaccine or a placebo. Each CDR3 is given with its conserved first and last residue. A D gene is named only where the DNA matches it firmly. Rows give clone size only sometimes, using once, few, many, or a class for an expanded clone.

abundance: NA; j_gene: TRBJ1-6; d_gene: TRBD1; v_gene: TRBV5-1; CDR3nt: TGCGCCAGCAGCTCTACAGGGGGCACTAATTCACCCCTCCACTTT; CDR3aa: CASSSTGGTNSPLHF
abundance: NA; j_gene: TRBJ2-1; d_gene: NA; v_gene: TRBV6-5; CDR3nt: TGTGCCAGCAGTTTTGGCAATGAGCAGTTCTTC; CDR3aa: CASSFGNEQFF
abundance: NA; j_gene: TRBJ2-1; d_gene: NA; v_gene: TRBV14; CDR3nt: TGTGCCAGCAGCCAAACCCGGGGAATTGTCCCCAATGAGCAGTTCTTC; CDR3aa: CASSQTRGIVPNEQFF
abundance: NA; j_gene: TRBJ2-2; d_gene: NA; v_gene: TRBV6-2/TRBV6-3; CDR3nt: TGTGCCAGCAGTTATTGGAGGGGCCGTTCTGGGGCCGCCGACACCGGGGAGCTGTTTTTT; CDR3aa: CASSYWRGRSGAADTGELFF
abundance: once; j_gene: TRBJ2-1; d_gene: NA; v_gene: TRBV4-1; CDR3nt: TGCGCCAGCAGCCAAGGTCCTATTAGTTACAATGAGCAGTTCTTC; CDR3aa: CASSQGPISYNEQFF
abundance: NA; j_gene: TRBJ1-1; d_gene: NA; v_gene: TRBV7-3; CDR3nt: TGTGCCAGCAGCCCCCAATCCGGCACTGAAGCTTTCTTT; CDR3aa: CASSPQSGTEAFF
abundance: NA; j_gene: TRBJ1-1; d_gene: NA; v_gene: TRBV7-9; CDR3nt: TGTGCCAGCAGCTTAGATGTGGGATTGAGCACTGAAGCTTTCTTT; CDR3aa: CASSLDVGLSTEAFF
abundance: NA; j_gene: TRBJ2-3; d_gene: TRBD1; v_gene: TRBV19; CDR3nt: TGTGCCAGTAGTGAGGGGGACAGGCACACAGATACGCAGTATTTT; CDR3aa: CASSEGDRHTDTQYF
abundance: NA; j_gene: TRBJ2-1; d_gene: NA; v_gene: TRBV29-1; CDR3nt: TGCAGCGCGACTACTGGAAATGAGCAGTTCTTC; CDR3aa: CSATTGNEQFF
abundance: NA; j_gene: TRBJ2-1; d_gene: TRBD2; v_gene: TRBV9; CDR3nt: TGTGCCAGCAGCGACTATAGCGGGGGCAACAATGAGCAGTTCTTC; CDR3aa: CASSDYSGGNNEQFF
abundance: NA; j_gene: TRBJ2-3; d_gene: NA; v_gene: TRBV4-1; CDR3nt: TGCGCCAGCAGCCACGATCGAAGCACAGATACGCAGTATTTT; CDR3aa: CASSHDRSTDTQYF
abundance: NA; j_gene: TRBJ1-2; d_gene: NA; v_gene: TRBV5-1; CDR3nt: TGCGCCAGCAGCCCGGAGGGGGACTATGGCTACACCTTC; CDR3aa: CASSPEGDYGYTF
abundance: NA; j_gene: TRBJ2-7; d_gene: TRBD1; v_gene: TRBV27; CDR3nt: TGTGCCAGCAGTTCCCCCGGGACAGGGGGCTACGAGCAGTACTTC; CDR3aa: CASSSPGTGGYEQYF
abundance: few; j_gene: TRBJ1-6; d_gene: NA; v_gene: TRBV10-3; CDR3nt: TGTGCCATCAACCGGAATTCACCCCTCCACTTT; CDR3aa: CAINRNSPLHF
abundance: NA; j_gene: TRBJ2-1; d_gene: NA; v_gene: TRBV6-5; CDR3nt: TGTGCCAGCAGTCCCTCCACAGGGCCCGACAATGAGCAGTTCTTC; CDR3aa: CASSPSTGPDNEQFF
abundance: NA; j_gene: TRBJ1-6; d_gene: NA; v_gene: TRBV25-1; CDR3nt: TGTGCCAGTGCCCCTGACGGGACGAATTCACCTCTCCACTTT; CDR3aa: CASAPDGTNSPLHF
abundance: NA; j_gene: TRBJ2-1; d_gene: NA; v_gene: TRBV6-5; CDR3nt: TGTGCCAGCAGGCGACAGGACAATGAGCAGTTCTTC; CDR3aa: CASRRQDNEQFF
abundance: NA; j_gene: TRBJ1-1; d_gene: NA; v_gene: TRBV30; CDR3nt: TGTGCCTGGAGTAGGACAAACACTGAAGCTTTCTTT; CDR3aa: CAWSRTNTEAFF
abundance: NA; j_gene: TRBJ2-3; d_gene: TRBD2; v_gene: TRBV9; CDR3nt: TGTGCCAGCAGCCGGCCCTTAGCGGGGGGGGTTATCCCAGATACGCAGTATTTT; CDR3aa: CASSRPLAGGVIPDTQYF
abundance: NA; j_gene: TRBJ1-1; d_gene: TRBD1; v_gene: TRBV6-5; CDR3nt: TGTGCCAGCAGTTCGCGACAGGGAATGAACACTGAAGCTTTCTTT; CDR3aa: CASSSRQGMNTEAFF
abundance: NA; j_gene: TRBJ2-3; d_gene: NA; v_gene: TRBV3-1/TRBV3-2; CDR3nt: TGTGCCAGCAGCCAATCGGTGTACTTCACCTTCGGCACAGATACGCAGTATTTT; CDR3aa: CASSQSVYFTFGTDTQYF
abundance: once; j_gene: TRBJ1-3; d_gene: NA; v_gene: TRBV4-1; CDR3nt: TGCGCCAGCAGCCAAGTGGGTGTGTACTCTGGAAACACCATATATTTT; CDR3aa: CASSQVGVYSGNTIYF
abundance: NA; j_gene: TRBJ1-3; d_gene: NA; v_gene: TRBV7-8; CDR3nt: TGTGCCAGCAGCCCATACGGAAACACCATATATTTT; CDR3aa: CASSPYGNTIYF
abundance: NA; j_gene: TRBJ1-1; d_gene: NA; v_gene: TRBV19; CDR3nt: TGTGCCAGTAGCCTCAGCCCCGCCACTGAAGCTTTCTTT; CDR3aa: CASSLSPATEAFF
abundance: NA; j_gene: TRBJ1-2; d_gene: NA; v_gene: TRBV4-3; CDR3nt: TGCGCCAGCAGCCACTGGGACGGCTATGGCTACACCTTC; CDR3aa: CASSHWDGYGYTF
abundance: NA; j_gene: TRBJ2-1; d_gene: TRBD2; v_gene: TRBV11-3; CDR3nt: TGTGCCAGCAGCCACCTGACTAGCGGATCCTACAATGAGCAGTTCTTC; CDR3aa: CASSHLTSGSYNEQFF
abundance: NA; j_gene: TRBJ2-1; d_gene: NA; v_gene: TRBV7-6; CDR3nt: TGTGCCAGCAGCTTATTCAGAGACAATGAGCAGTTCTTC; CDR3aa: CASSLFRDNEQFF
abundance: NA; j_gene: TRBJ2-5; d_gene: NA; v_gene: TRBV27; CDR3nt: TGTGCCAGCAGTTTATCCCGCTTGGGGTTGCAGACCCAGTACTTC; CDR3aa: CASSLSRLGLQTQYF